The clone carrying this T cell receptor beta chain was detected a few times. This entry comes from a study of blood T cell repertoires in COVID-19. Study in general: COVID-19 samples, acute and convalescent, were from the United States, Italy and Spain. Sample material is recorded as cDNA or gDNA derived from T cells, B-cell-depleted T cells, or PBMCs.

The authors' processing: Cell counts per sample came from amplifying reference gene primers. Clones were sequenced by immunoSEQ multiplex PCR, and TCRdb holds only the in-frame ones, with some missing. Clone size and the V and J calls come from that table; the DNA yielded D and trimming. The table shows 180,000 or so clones, with 80% to 90% occurring only once. What was sequenced was peripheral blood. This clonotype originated in a human donor with active or convalescent COVID-19. The donor label of this sample is uncertain.

The DNA for the CDR3 is TGTGCCAGTAAGGGACAGGGGCCCACTGAAGCTTTCTTT. It translates to CASKGQGPTEAFF. The J gene is TRBJ1-1, the V gene TRBV19, with TRBD1 identical over 10 bases. With V trimmed by 7 bases and J by 4 bases, 3 bases remained unmatched. The germline V gene encodes CDR1 LNHDA and CDR2 SQIVND (reference sequence). CDR3 size: 13 residues.